This TCR beta chain was found in a study of CD4 T cell repertoires in COVID-19. At the level of the study: CFSE-low cells expanded roughly 11 days with IL-2, then restimulated with other coronavirus spikes.

Clones were read by immunoSEQ multiplex PCR, and TCRdb kept only the in-frame ones, dropping some. The sample includes tens of thousands of clones, 87% seen only once; the top ten take roughly 0.6%. From germline, CDR1 is SGHAT and CDR2 FQNNGV. Losses at the gene ends were 1 base for V and 10 bases for J; bases not matched to a gene: 14. This CDR3 has 17 amino acids. These memory T cells were uncultured and sequenced directly after ex vivo isolation. This clonotype was obtained from a human donor who had COVID-19. The chain is built from TRBV11-2 and TRBJ2-1; 9 positions match TRBD2. Sequencing used central memory CD4+ T cells from blood, obtained before the COVID-19 pandemic. The CDR3 reads CASSLGGSGSLVGEQFF. In DNA, the CDR3 is TGTGCCAGCAGCTTAGGTGGTAGCGGGAGCCTAGTAGGGGAGCAGTTCTTC.